These 21 T cell receptor beta chains originate from one sample sequenced in a study of cytomegalovirus exposure and HLA in healthy donors. Repertoires were generated with immunoSEQ multiplex PCR, while TCRdb's copy carries only in-frame clones and drops some. The sample lists some 150,000 clones; roughly nine tenths were seen once. The sample taken for sequencing was PBMCs. These receptor sequences come from a young man in good health and CMV-seronegative.

This chain joins TRBV14 and TRBJ1-6, with D maybe TRBD1 (6 bases). CDR3 length: 17 residues. Trimming took 2 bases from V and 5 from J, leaving 16 bases between them. The germline V gene has CDR1 SGHDN and CDR2 FVKESK. DNA of the CDR3: TGTGCCAGCAGCCAATATCAATGGACAGCGGATAATTCACCCCTCCACTTT. Translation: CASSQYQWTADNSPLHF.

The chain carries TRBV30 and TRBJ1-2; a weak D match, TRBD1 (5 bases). The CDR3 sequence is 17 residues long. V lost 2 bases to trimming and J lost 5 bases, with 24 bases between them. Germline values: CDR1 GTSNPN, CDR2 SVGIG (reference sequence). In DNA form, the CDR3 reads TGTGCCTGGAGTAATCGATCCGGGACTGACCTTTCTTATGGCTACACCTTC. This sequence encodes CAWSNRSGTDLSYGYTF. Filled out from reference TRBV30 and TRBJ1-2, the complete variable domain reads SQTIHQWPATLVQPVGSPLSLECTVEGTSNPNLYWYRQAAGRGLQLLFYSVGIGQISSEVPQNLSASRPQDRQFILSSKKLLLSDSGFYLCAWSNRSGTDLSYGYTFGSGTRLTVV.

The chain combines TRBV10-1 with TRBJ2-1, with TRBD2 matching 11 bases. Germline trimming cut 3 bases from V and 6 bases from J; bases unmatched to any gene: 7. The CDR3 loop spans 16 amino acids. Germline CDR1 is WNHNN and CDR2 is SYGVQD (reference sequence). The CDR3 nucleotides read TGCGCCAGCAGTGATCCCGGGACTAGCGGCGGCAATGAGCAGTTCTTC. This codes for CASSDPGTSGGNEQFF.

This chain joins TRBV30 and TRBJ2-7; a weak D match, TRBD1 (6 bases). CDR1 GTSNPN and CDR2 SVGIG come from the germline V gene (reference sequence). The CDR3 is 14 residues long. With 4 bases removed from V and 2 bases from J, the gap between germline ends came to 15 bases. CDR3 nucleotide sequence: TGTGCCTGGAACCCCGGGACATCCACCTACGAGCAGTACTTC. The encoded protein is CAWNPGTSTYEQYF. The full variable domain, rest sourced from reference TRBV30 and TRBJ2-7, is SQTIHQWPATLVQPVGSPLSLECTVEGTSNPNLYWYRQAAGRGLQLLFYSVGIGQISSEVPQNLSASRPQDRQFILSSKKLLLSDSGFYLCAWNPGTSTYEQYFGPGTRLTVT.

The chain links TRBV7-9 to TRBJ1-3; the D gene is possibly TRBD1 (6 bases). This CDR3 spans 14 amino acids. Germline CDR1 is SEHNR and CDR2 is FQNEAQ (reference sequence). The ends were cut back, 4 bases at V and 2 bases at J, with 9 bases in the middle. CDR3 sequence (DNA): TGTGCCAGCAGCTCCCGGACAGCTGGAAACACCATATATTTT. The encoded protein is CASSSRTAGNTIYF.

The chain is built from TRBV30 and TRBJ2-7; D not resolved. The CDR3 contains 12 residues. Per germline, CDR1 GTSNPN and CDR2 SVGIG (reference sequence). The V end lost 5 bases, the J end lost 3 bases, and 11 bases lay between the germline ends. The CDR3 DNA follows: TGTGCCTGGGGCACCTCGGGCTACGAGCAGTACTTC. As protein: CAWGTSGYEQYF.

Comment on this clone: Additional DNA sequences in this sample encode the identical CDR3. The chain carries TRBV18 and TRBJ2-5; 7 bases align to TRBD1. This CDR3 is 13 amino acids long. V lost 5 bases, J lost 2 bases, and 2 bases stayed unmatched. CDR1 is KGHSH, CDR2 LQKENI, per germline. For the CDR3, the DNA is TGTGCCAGCTCAAGACAGGGTCAAGAGACCCAGTACTTC. This codes for CASSRQGQETQYF.

V and J are TRBV13 and TRBJ1-6; D is unresolved. The CDR3 spans 17 residues. V shed 4 bases and J shed 0 bases, with 13 bases lying between them. Germline V CDR1 and CDR2: PRHDT, FYEKMQ (reference sequence). The CDR3 DNA sequence: TGTGCCAGCAGCTCCACCGGGTGGAGCTCCTATAATTCACCCCTCCACTTT. This sequence encodes CASSSTGWSSYNSPLHF.

The chain recombines TRBV29-1 with TRBJ1-2; TRBD1 might be the D (6 bases). The CDR3 contains 12 residues. Germline CDR1 is SQVTM and CDR2 is ANQGSEA. V lost 3 bases and J 6 bases, leaving 11 bases between the germline ends. The CDR3 loop reads CSVEWDIDGYTF. The CDR3 nucleotides are TGCAGCGTTGAGTGGGACATCGATGGCTACACCTTC.

The gene calls are TRBV7-2 and TRBJ1-4; 7 bases fit TRBD1. J was trimmed by 3 bases and V by 4 bases; bases with no gene match: 2. Germline CDR1 and CDR2: SGHTA and FQGNSA. The CDR3 sequence is 14 residues long. The CDR3 nucleotides read TGTGCCAGCAGCTCACAGGGGTCTAATGAAAAACTGTTTTTT. Translated: CASSSQGSNEKLFF.

Here the CDR3 reads CASSLVGLSGSQQFF. In DNA form, the CDR3 reads TGCGCCAGCAGCCTGGTGGGTCTTAGCGGGAGTCAGCAGTTCTTC. The chain carries TRBV5-1 and TRBJ2-1; 9 positions match TRBD2. CDR3 length equals 15 residues. Looked up from germline, CDR1 is SGHRS and CDR2 is YFSETQ. V gave up 4 bases and J gave up 11 bases; unmatched junction bases: 13. The full variable domain, its missing parts supplied by reference TRBV5-1 and TRBJ2-1, is KAGVTQTPRYLIKTRGQQVTLSCSPISGHRSVSWYQQTPGQGLQFLFEYFSETQRNKGNFPGRFSGRQFSNSRSEMNVSTLELGDSALYLCASSLVGLSGSQQFFGPGTRLTVL.

This chain connects TRBV7-3 to TRBJ1-1, with 11 bases matching TRBD1. CDR1 and CDR2 (germline): SGHTA, FQGTGA. CDR3 length equals 16 residues. V lost 3 bases, J lost 1 base, and 4 bases stayed unmatched. The CDR3 loop reads CASSFGQGAANTEAFF. The CDR3 nucleotides are TGTGCCAGCAGCTTCGGACAGGGGGCAGCGAACACTGAAGCTTTCTTT. Supplemented by reference TRBV7-3 and TRBJ1-1, the full variable domain reads GAGVSQTPSNKVTEKGKYVELRCDPISGHTALYWYRQSLGQGPEFLIYFQGTGAADDSGLPNDRFFAVRPEGSVSTLKIQRTERGDSAVYLCASSFGQGAANTEAFFGQGTRLTVV.

This clone occurred once. J is TRBJ1-5 and V is TRBV15; the D gene is possibly TRBD1 (5 bases). Trimming shortened V by 8 bases and J by 2 bases, and 16 bases separated the two germline ends. Germline V gene lookup returns CDR1 LNHNV and CDR2 YYDKDF (reference sequence). The CDR3 runs to 15 residues. Here the CDR3 reads CATATRVVGNQPQHF. CDR3 in DNA: TGTGCCACCGCAACCAGGGTCGTAGGCAATCAGCCCCAGCATTTT.

The V and J genes are TRBV7-9 and TRBJ2-1, with a possible D match to TRBD2 (6 bases). The germline CDR1 and CDR2 sequences are SEHNR and FQNEAQ (reference sequence). The CDR3 totals 16 residues. Between the trimmed V and J ends, which lost 2 bases and 5 bases, there was a span of 16 bases. CDR3 in DNA: TGTGCCAGCAGCTTATTCTCCGGGACTTTGAACAATGAGCAGTTCTTC. It encodes CASSLFSGTLNNEQFF.

The chain employs TRBV5-5 and TRBJ1-2, with TRBD1 matching over 7 bases. V shed 2 bases, J shed 4 bases, and the junction held 8 bases outside the gene matches. Germline CDR1 and CDR2: SGHKS and YYEKEE (reference sequence). This CDR3 has 15 amino acids. The CDR3: CASSLYGQDLYGYTF. CDR3 DNA sequence: TGTGCCAGCAGCTTATACGGACAGGACCTCTATGGCTACACCTTC.

A few counts support this clone. J is TRBJ1-6 and V is TRBV9, with TRBD1 identical over 7 bases. This CDR3 spans 16 amino acids. Germline loops: CDR1 SGDLS, CDR2 YYNGEE. The J segment lost 1 base and the V segment lost 2 bases, leaving 3 bases of the junction unmatched. The CDR3 DNA reads TGTGCCAGCAGCGTCGGCAGGGGGTCCTATAATTCACCCCTCCACTTT. Encoded protein: CASSVGRGSYNSPLHF.

The CDR3 coding sequence is TGTGCCAGCAGTGGACGGGGACTAGCGAGATACAATGAGCAGTTCTTC. As protein: CASSGRGLARYNEQFF. The chain uses TRBV27 and TRBJ2-1; 10 nucleotides agree with TRBD2. V lost 5 bases to trimming and J lost 4 bases; unmatched junction nucleotides: 8. CDR3 length equals 16 residues. Germline V gene sequence: CDR1 MNHEY, CDR2 SMNVEV (reference sequence).

This chain uses TRBV11-3 with TRBJ2-3; TRBD2 might be the D (6 bases). Germline V gene data show CDR1 as SGHNT and CDR2 as YENEEA. The CDR3 spans 18 residues. Deletions cut 3 bases from V and 3 bases from J, with 22 bases between. CDR3 sequence: CASSFPWGDSAETDTQYF. The DNA of the CDR3 is TGTGCCAGCAGCTTCCCTTGGGGGGATTCGGCGGAGACAGATACGCAGTATTTT.

CDR3 nucleotides: TGTGCCAGCAGTGTCATACCGACAGGGGTCGATGGCTACACCTTC. Translation gives CASSVIPTGVDGYTF. The genes are TRBV2 and TRBJ1-2, with 8 bases lining up with TRBD1. The length of the CDR3 is 15 residues. Trimming cost V 4 bases and J 6 bases; bases outside gene matches: 10. CDR1 is SNHLY and CDR2 is FYNNEI in the germline V gene.

The rearrangement uses TRBV6-4 and TRBJ2-1, with 9 bases that match TRBD2. Germline V CDR1 and CDR2: MRHNA, SNTAGT. The CDR3 is 15 residues long. Germline trimming cut 4 bases from V and 8 bases from J; bases unmatched to any gene: 9. The CDR3 protein is CASSALRGGNDEQFF. The CDR3, as DNA: TGTGCCAGCAGTGCGCTGCGGGGGGGCAACGATGAGCAGTTCTTC.

The chain has TRBV6-5 and TRBJ1-1, with TRBD1 identical over 7 bases. CDR3 size: 15 residues. V trimming: 5 bases; J trimming: 2 bases; junction bases outside the gene matches: 8. The germline CDR1 and CDR2 sequences are MNHEY and SVGAGI. This CDR3 is CASSKGTAPNTEAFF. Here the CDR3 DNA reads TGTGCCAGCAGTAAGGGGACAGCCCCAAACACTGAAGCTTTCTTT.